This TCR beta chain was obtained from a study of T-cell memory formation after mild COVID-19. As for the study in general: In these data, TCR clusters were largely donor specific. Study observations and caveats: Pre-infection memory harbored some responding clones, suggesting cross-reactive memory joined. Clones that contracted from day 15 to 85 had balanced CD4/CD8; later expanders were CD4+ biased.

Concerning this clonotype itself: Its specificity is not known.

V lost 1 base to trimming and J lost 1 base, with 6 bases between them. The V gene's germline CDR1 is SGHRS and CDR2 YFSETQ. The CDR3 is 13 residues long. TCRdb fed the 5' RACE reads into MiXCR, producing one record per CDR3 protein. The repertoire has hundreds of thousands of distinct CDR3 sequences, roughly 15% of them found once; the top ten carry around 3.4%. The sequencing sample was made of PBMCs or a T cell subset sorted from them (not recorded which). This sequence joins TRBV5-1 and TRBJ2-7, with unresolved D. The source of this sequence is a man aged 18-30 years who had mild COVID-19 (a few samples of this study predate the infection). Cell type and time point are not known. The CDR3 spells CASSLTPSYEQYF. DNA of the CDR3: TGCGCCAGCAGCTTGACGCCATCCTACGAGCAGTACTTC.